A single sample is the source of the 27 T cell receptor beta chains below, sequenced in a study of response to subunit inactivated influenza vaccine. TCRdb re-called the RT-PCR reads with MiXCR, one entry per CDR3 protein. There are 800,000 to 1,000,000 distinct CDR3 sequences in the sample; approximately 22% occur only once, and roughly 10% lies in the top ten. Sequences were derived from PBMCs from blood, sampled about 5 days after vaccination. These receptors were taken from a man aged 45 to 65 who received an inactivated influenza vaccine.

The chain employs TRBV20-1 and TRBJ1-1, with a possible D match to TRBD1 (5 bases). V was trimmed by 3 bases and J by 4 bases, leaving 21 bases between them. The CDR3 loop spans 16 amino acids. Germline V gene sequence: CDR1 DFQATT, CDR2 SNEGSKA (reference sequence). The CDR3 region has the DNA TGCAGTGCTAGGGGGCCGAGGGGAATGGGTGGCACTGAAGCTTTCTTT. Protein product: CSARGPRGMGGTEAFF.

V gene TRBV15 combines with J gene TRBJ2-3; 8 bases are shared with TRBD2. CDR3 size: 16 residues. The ends lost 0 bases at V and 6 bases at J; junction bases unmatched: 8. The germline V gene encodes CDR1 LNHNV and CDR2 YYDKDF (reference sequence). The CDR3 DNA sequence: TGTGCCACCAGCAGAGAAAGAGCGGGGGCAGGGGATACGCAGTATTTT. Translating it yields CATSRERAGAGDTQYF.

This clonotype was detected ten times or more. V is TRBV7-9 and J is TRBJ2-5; the match to TRBD2 covers 9 bases. Germline CDR1 and CDR2: SEHNR and FQNEAQ (reference sequence). V gave up 2 bases and J gave up 4 bases; unmatched junction bases: 5. The CDR3 spans 15 residues. CDR3 amino acids: CASSLLSGRRETQYF. The CDR3 DNA reads as TGTGCCAGCAGCTTACTTAGCGGGAGAAGAGAGACCCAGTACTTC.

This clonotype has a count of ten or more. This chain links TRBV7-2 with TRBJ2-1; tentative D call: TRBD1 (6 bases). The germline V and J ends were trimmed by 2 bases and 10 bases, with 12 bases remaining between them. This CDR3 spans 13 amino acids. Germline V gives CDR1 SGHTA, CDR2 FQGNSA. This CDR3 is CASSLMGAGEQFF. The CDR3 DNA sequence: TGTGCCAGCAGCTTAATGGGGGCAGGAGAGCAGTTCTTC.

The CDR3 bases are TGCAGTGCTACTAGCGGGGGGACCAAAAACATTCAGTACTTC. Translation: CSATSGGTKNIQYF. V gene TRBV20-1 combines with J gene TRBJ2-4; TRBD2 aligns across 11 bases. The CDR3 has 14 amino acids. With 4 bases clipped from V and 2 bases from J, the junction kept 1 base outside the gene matches. Germline assignment: CDR1 DFQATT and CDR2 SNEGSKA (reference sequence).

This clonotype was seen more than once but under ten times. In DNA, the CDR3 is TGTGCCAGCAGCCCGACTAGCGGCTACGAGCAGTACTTC. Its translation is CASSPTSGYEQYF. J is TRBJ2-7 and V is TRBV7-9; 9 bases match TRBD2. CDR1 SEHNR and CDR2 FQNEAQ come from the germline V gene (reference sequence). This CDR3 has 13 residues. The trim removed 5 bases at V and 3 bases at J, leaving 2 bases unmatched.

This clonotype was counted at least ten times. J is TRBJ2-1 and V is TRBV20-1, with 7 bases that match TRBD2. CDR3 length: 14 residues. Trimming at V came to 1 base and at J to 4 bases, leaving 4 bases not matched to a gene. Per the germline V gene, CDR1 is DFQATT and CDR2 is SNEGSKA (reference sequence). CDR3 bases: TGCAGTGCTAGAGGGGGGGGGACGTACAATGAGCAGTTCTTC. Protein product: CSARGGGTYNEQFF.

This clonotype was seen ten or more times. The chain links TRBV6-5 to TRBJ1-5, with 7 bases aligning to TRBD1. With V trimmed by 0 bases and J by 4 bases, 3 bases remained unmatched. The CDR3 runs 15 residues. CDR1 MNHEY and CDR2 SVGAGI come from the germline V gene. The CDR3 protein is CASSYSVTGNQPQHF. CDR3 coding DNA: TGTGCCAGCAGTTACTCGGTGACAGGGAATCAGCCCCAGCATTTT.

The rearrangement uses TRBV3-1 and TRBJ1-2; no definite D call. The V gene's germline CDR1 is LGHDT and CDR2 YNNKEL (reference sequence). Trimming took off 3 bases at V and 10 bases at J, with 12 bases between the two ends. CDR3 length equals 12 residues. DNA for the CDR3: TGTGCCAGCAGCCAGGGATGGGGATTCTACACCTTC. The encoded protein is CASSQGWGFYTF.

The chain couples TRBV6-1 to TRBJ2-7, with TRBD1 matching 7 bases. The CDR3 is 17 amino acids. Losses at the gene ends were 2 bases for V and 4 bases for J; bases not matched to a gene: 14. Germline CDR1 MNHNS, CDR2 SASEGT. The CDR3 reads CASSENLRLDRTYEQYF. In DNA form, the CDR3 reads TGTGCCAGCAGTGAAAATCTCCGATTGGACAGGACGTACGAGCAGTACTTC.

The chain recombines TRBV28 with TRBJ2-3, with 10 bases that match TRBD2. The CDR3 loop spans 16 amino acids. Germline V gene sequence: CDR1 MDHEN, CDR2 SYDVKM. V shed 5 bases, J shed 3 bases, and the junction held 8 bases outside the gene matches. Written as DNA, the CDR3 is TGTGCCAGCAGTCCCTGGAAAGCGGGGGGGACAGATACGCAGTATTTT. It codes for CASSPWKAGGTDTQYF. Full variable domain (rest looked up from reference TRBV28 and TRBJ2-3): DVKVTQSSRYLVKRTGEKVFLECVQDMDHENMFWYRQDPGLGLRLIYFSYDVKMKEKGDIPEGYSVSREKKERFSLILESASTNQTSMYLCASSPWKAGGTDTQYFGPGTRLTVL.

This chain uses TRBV4-3 with TRBJ2-7, with TRBD2 as a possible D gene (5 bases). The CDR3 is 18 residues long. Per germline, CDR1 LGHNA and CDR2 YSLEER. Trimming took 1 base from V and 2 from J, leaving 21 bases between them. Written as DNA, the CDR3 is TGCGCCAGCAGCCAAGTTTTGGGTACGGCTAGCAGCACCTACGAGCAGTACTTC. Translating it yields CASSQVLGTASSTYEQYF.

The sample holds a few counts of this clonotype. This chain joins TRBV20-1 and TRBJ2-1; 11 bases fit TRBD2. J lost 8 bases, V lost 7 bases, and 10 bases had no gene match. Germline CDR1 is DFQATT and CDR2 is SNEGSKA (reference sequence). This CDR3 region has 14 residues. The CDR3 region is CSVSTSGRSDEQFF. The CDR3 DNA follows: TGCAGTGTTTCAACTAGCGGGAGAAGCGATGAGCAGTTCTTC.

V usage is TRBV20-1 and J usage is TRBJ2-3; 9 nucleotides align to TRBD2. This CDR3 region has 16 residues. The germline V gene encodes CDR1 DFQATT and CDR2 SNEGSKA (reference sequence). J was trimmed by 2 bases and V by 0 bases; bases with no gene match: 6. The CDR3 loop reads CSARDALAGFTDTQYF. CDR3 DNA sequence: TGCAGTGCTAGAGATGCCCTAGCGGGATTCACAGATACGCAGTATTTT.

J is TRBJ2-5 and V is TRBV24-1; 9 bases map to TRBD1. Germline V gene data show CDR1 as KGHDR and CDR2 as SFDVKD. Trimming removed 12 bases from V and 4 bases from J; junction bases left unmatched: 5. The CDR3 loop spans 12 amino acids. CDR3 residues: CAAQGAGETQYF. The CDR3 region has the DNA TGTGCCGCACAGGGGGCAGGAGAGACCCAGTACTTC.

The V gene is TRBV6-2 or TRBV6-3, the J gene TRBJ2-7; 7 bases are a match to TRBD2. CDR1 is MNHEY, CDR2 SVGEGT, per germline. Trimming removed 5 bases from V and 0 bases from J; junction bases left unmatched: 13. The CDR3 runs 17 residues. This CDR3 is CASSPLGKGGSSYEQYF. CDR3 DNA: TGTGCCAGCAGTCCCCTTGGTAAGGGCGGGAGCTCCTACGAGCAGTACTTC.

The V call is TRBV20-1, the J call TRBJ2-7; a weak D match, TRBD2 (6 bases). The CDR3 runs 14 residues. V shed 6 bases and J shed 1 base, with 16 bases lying between them. CDR1 and CDR2 from the germline V gene are DFQATT and SNEGSKA (reference sequence). CDR3 coding DNA: TGCAGTGCGACGGGCCGGGAGATGTCCTACGAGCAGTACTTC. This sequence encodes CSATGREMSYEQYF.

This sequence joins TRBV7-8 and TRBJ2-1; 10 nucleotides line up with TRBD1. The CDR3 has 17 residues. With 1 base clipped from V and 2 bases from J, the junction kept 5 bases outside the gene matches. Germline V CDR1 and CDR2: SGHVS, FQNEAQ. The CDR3 sequence is CASSLVWDRGTYNEQFF. CDR3 bases: TGTGCCAGCAGCTTAGTGTGGGACAGGGGAACCTACAATGAGCAGTTCTTC.

This chain connects TRBV7-2 to TRBJ2-3, with D maybe TRBD1 (5 bases). Germline V gene data show CDR1 as SGHTA and CDR2 as FQGNSA. The length of the CDR3 is 17 residues. The V end was cut by 1 base, the J end by 4 bases, with 18 bases between. Here the CDR3 DNA reads TGTGCCAGCAGCTTAGTTGTCAGTTGGGGCCGACCAGATACGCAGTATTTT. Translation gives CASSLVVSWGRPDTQYF.

This clonotype was recorded at least ten times. This chain joins TRBV6-1 and TRBJ1-5; TRBD1 matches at 9 bases. The V segment lost 6 bases and the J segment 7 bases; nucleotides outside the gene matches: 7. The CDR3 covers 14 residues. Germline V gives CDR1 MNHNS, CDR2 SASEGT. CDR3 loop: CASSTGTGNQPQHF. In DNA form, the CDR3 reads TGTGCCAGCAGCACCGGGACAGGGAACCAGCCCCAGCATTTT.

The V call is TRBV20-1, the J call TRBJ2-3; D is unclear. The germline gives CDR1 DFQATT, CDR2 SNEGSKA (reference sequence). The CDR3 totals 14 residues. Deletions cut 0 bases from V and 6 bases from J, with 13 bases between. The CDR3 region is CSARDPWSWDTQYF. The CDR3 bases are TGCAGTGCTAGAGATCCTTGGAGCTGGGATACGCAGTATTTT.

This clonotype was recorded a few times. The chain couples TRBV12-3 or TRBV12-4 to TRBJ2-5; TRBD1 agrees at 9 bases. Trimming took 5 bases from V and 5 from J; bases not matched to a gene: 6. This CDR3 region has 14 residues. The CDR3, as DNA: TGTGCCAGCAGTACAGGGGGCTTGGGGGAGACCCAGTACTTC. Translated, it gives CASSTGGLGETQYF.

Only one count was recorded for this clonotype. This sequence joins TRBV12-5 and TRBJ2-1; D might be TRBD2 (5 bases). The CDR3 loop spans 13 amino acids. Germline V gene lookup returns CDR1 LGHNT and CDR2 FRNRAP. Between the trimmed V and J ends, which lost 2 bases and 6 bases, there was a span of 8 bases. Here the CDR3 reads CASGLSAGNEQFF. In DNA form, the CDR3 reads TGTGCTAGTGGTTTGAGTGCGGGCAATGAGCAGTTCTTC. Full variable domain (outside the CDR3, taken from reference TRBV12-5 and TRBJ2-1): DARVTQTPRHKVTEMGQEVTMRCQPILGHNTVFWYRQTMMQGLELLAYFRNRAPLDDSGMPKDRFSAEMPDATLATLKIQPSEPRDSAVYFCASGLSAGNEQFFGPGTRLTVL.

V and J are TRBV5-1 and TRBJ2-2, with 8 bases identical to TRBD2. This CDR3 spans 15 amino acids. The germline V gene has CDR1 SGHRS and CDR2 YFSETQ. V lost 5 bases, J lost 5 bases, and 8 bases stayed unmatched. CDR3 sequence (DNA): TGCGCCAGCAGGCCCGGACTAGCCGTTACCGGGGAGCTGTTTTTT. Protein: CASRPGLAVTGELFF.

This clonotype was observed a few times. Here the CDR3 DNA reads TGTGCCAGCAGTCCCGGGACAGCTGGGGCCAACGTCCTGACTTTC. It encodes CASSPGTAGANVLTF. The chain links TRBV28 to TRBJ2-6; 7 positions match TRBD1. The CDR3 consists of 15 residues. J lost 2 bases, V lost 5 bases, and 3 bases had no gene match. Germline V lookup: CDR1 MDHEN, CDR2 SYDVKM.

This clonotype was counted a single time. V and J are TRBV7-6 and TRBJ2-7, with D possibly called TRBD1 or TRBD2 (5 bases each). The CDR3 covers 15 residues. Per germline, CDR1 SGHVS and CDR2 FNYEAQ. The ends were cut back, 5 bases at V and 4 bases at J, with 18 bases in the middle. The CDR3 sequence: CASSPQGAPFYEQYF. The CDR3 nucleotides read TGTGCCAGCAGCCCCCAGGGAGCCCCTTTTTACGAGCAGTACTTC.

This clonotype was detected only a few times. The V gene is TRBV20-1, the J gene TRBJ2-7, with D perhaps given as TRBD1 or TRBD2 (5 bases each). Germline V gene lookup returns CDR1 DFQATT and CDR2 SNEGSKA (reference sequence). Trimming cost V 6 bases and J 6 bases, with 18 bases left between them. The CDR3 runs to 13 residues. The CDR3 sequence: CSAATGRGPEQYF. The CDR3 region has the DNA TGCAGTGCAGCCACGGGAAGGGGCCCCGAGCAGTACTTC.